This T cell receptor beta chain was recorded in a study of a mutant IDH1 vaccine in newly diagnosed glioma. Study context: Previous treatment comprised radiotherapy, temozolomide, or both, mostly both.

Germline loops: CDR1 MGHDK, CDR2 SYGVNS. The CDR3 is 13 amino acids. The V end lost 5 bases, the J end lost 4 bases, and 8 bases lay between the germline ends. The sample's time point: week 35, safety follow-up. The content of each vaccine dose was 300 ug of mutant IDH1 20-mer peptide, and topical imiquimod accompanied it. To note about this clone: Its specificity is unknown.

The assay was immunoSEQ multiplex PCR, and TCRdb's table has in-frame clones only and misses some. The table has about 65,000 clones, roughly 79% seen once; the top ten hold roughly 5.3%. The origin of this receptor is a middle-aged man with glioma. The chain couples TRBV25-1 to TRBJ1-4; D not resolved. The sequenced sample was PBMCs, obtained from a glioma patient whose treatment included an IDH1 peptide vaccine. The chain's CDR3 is CASSWVNNEKLFF. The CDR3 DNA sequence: TGTGCCAGCAGTTGGGTCAATAATGAAAAACTGTTTTTT.